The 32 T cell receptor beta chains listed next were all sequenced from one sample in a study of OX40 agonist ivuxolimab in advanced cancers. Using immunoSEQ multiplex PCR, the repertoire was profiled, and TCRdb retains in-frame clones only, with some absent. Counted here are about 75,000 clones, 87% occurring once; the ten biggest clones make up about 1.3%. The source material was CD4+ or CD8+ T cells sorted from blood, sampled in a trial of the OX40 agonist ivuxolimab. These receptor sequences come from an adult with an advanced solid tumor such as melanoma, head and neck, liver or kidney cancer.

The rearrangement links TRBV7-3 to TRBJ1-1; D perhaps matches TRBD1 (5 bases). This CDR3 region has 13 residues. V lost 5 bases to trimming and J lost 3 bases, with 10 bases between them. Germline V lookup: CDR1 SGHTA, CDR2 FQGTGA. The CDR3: CASSPLGDTEAFF. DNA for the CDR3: TGTGCCAGCAGCCCACTAGGGGACACTGAAGCTTTCTTT.

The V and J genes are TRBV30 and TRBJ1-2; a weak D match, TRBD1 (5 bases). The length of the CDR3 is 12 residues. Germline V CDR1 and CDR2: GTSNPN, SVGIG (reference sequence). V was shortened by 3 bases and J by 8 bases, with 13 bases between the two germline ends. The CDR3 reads CAWSAQTAGYTF. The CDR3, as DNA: TGTGCCTGGAGCGCACAGACAGCCGGCTACACCTTC.

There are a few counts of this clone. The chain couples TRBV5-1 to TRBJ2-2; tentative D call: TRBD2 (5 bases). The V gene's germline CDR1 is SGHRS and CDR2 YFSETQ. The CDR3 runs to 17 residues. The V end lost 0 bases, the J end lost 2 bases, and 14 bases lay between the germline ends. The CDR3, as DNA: TGCGCCAGCAGCTTGGCACCGTCTGGGAGAAACACCGGGGAGCTGTTTTTT. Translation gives CASSLAPSGRNTGELFF.

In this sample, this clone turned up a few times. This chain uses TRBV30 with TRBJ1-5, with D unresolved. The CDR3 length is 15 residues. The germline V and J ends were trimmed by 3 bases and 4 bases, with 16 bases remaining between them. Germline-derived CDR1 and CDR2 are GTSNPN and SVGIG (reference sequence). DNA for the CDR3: TGTGCCTGGAGCGTAAGGCCACGACGAAATCAGCCCCAGCATTTT. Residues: CAWSVRPRRNQPQHF.

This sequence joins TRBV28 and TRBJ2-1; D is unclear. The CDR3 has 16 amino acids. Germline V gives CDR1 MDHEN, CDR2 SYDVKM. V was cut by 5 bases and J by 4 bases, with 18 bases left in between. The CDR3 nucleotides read TGTGCCAGCAGTATCCAGACGTCGGCCGGGTACAATGAGCAGTTCTTC. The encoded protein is CASSIQTSAGYNEQFF.

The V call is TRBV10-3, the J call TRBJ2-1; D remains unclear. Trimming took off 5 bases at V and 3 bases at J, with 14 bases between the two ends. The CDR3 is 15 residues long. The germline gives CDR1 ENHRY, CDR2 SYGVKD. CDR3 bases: TGTGCCATCAGTCCCCTTTCGGAGAGCTACAATGAGCAGTTCTTC. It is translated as CAISPLSESYNEQFF.

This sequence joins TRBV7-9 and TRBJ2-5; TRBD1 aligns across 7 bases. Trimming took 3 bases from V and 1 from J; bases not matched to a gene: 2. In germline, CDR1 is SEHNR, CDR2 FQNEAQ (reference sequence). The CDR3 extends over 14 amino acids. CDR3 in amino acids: CASSFSGGQETQYF. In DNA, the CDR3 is TGTGCCAGCAGCTTCTCAGGGGGCCAAGAGACCCAGTACTTC.

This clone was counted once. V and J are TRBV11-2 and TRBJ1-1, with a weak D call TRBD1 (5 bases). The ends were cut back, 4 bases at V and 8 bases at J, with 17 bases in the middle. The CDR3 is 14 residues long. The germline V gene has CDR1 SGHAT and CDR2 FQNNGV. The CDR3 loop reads CASSSLRRQGEAFF. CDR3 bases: TGTGCCAGCAGCTCCCTAAGGCGCCAGGGAGAAGCTTTCTTT.

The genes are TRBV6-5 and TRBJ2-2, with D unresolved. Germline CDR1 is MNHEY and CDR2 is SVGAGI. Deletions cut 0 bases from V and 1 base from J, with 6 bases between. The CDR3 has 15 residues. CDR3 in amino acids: CASSYSSRNTGELFF. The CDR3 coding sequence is TGTGCCAGCAGTTACTCGAGCAGGAACACCGGGGAGCTGTTTTTT.

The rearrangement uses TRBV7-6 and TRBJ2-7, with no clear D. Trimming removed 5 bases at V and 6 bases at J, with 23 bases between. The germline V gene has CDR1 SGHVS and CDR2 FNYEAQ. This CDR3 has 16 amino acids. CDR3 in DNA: TGTGCCAGCAGCGCCCCGGGTGGCGGCCTTTTTGGCGAGCAGTACTTC. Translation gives CASSAPGGGLFGEQYF.

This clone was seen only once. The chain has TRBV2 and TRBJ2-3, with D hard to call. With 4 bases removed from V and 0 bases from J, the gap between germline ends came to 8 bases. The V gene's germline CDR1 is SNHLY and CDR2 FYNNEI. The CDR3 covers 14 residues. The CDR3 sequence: CASSAAASTDTQYF. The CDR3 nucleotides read TGTGCCAGCAGTGCAGCAGCTAGCACAGATACGCAGTATTTT.

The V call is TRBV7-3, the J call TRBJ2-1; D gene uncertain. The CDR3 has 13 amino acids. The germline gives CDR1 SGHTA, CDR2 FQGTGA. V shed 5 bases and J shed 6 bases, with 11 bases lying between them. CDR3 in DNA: TGTGCCAGCAGCCCCTACCTCAGCAATGAGCAGTTCTTC. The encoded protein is CASSPYLSNEQFF.

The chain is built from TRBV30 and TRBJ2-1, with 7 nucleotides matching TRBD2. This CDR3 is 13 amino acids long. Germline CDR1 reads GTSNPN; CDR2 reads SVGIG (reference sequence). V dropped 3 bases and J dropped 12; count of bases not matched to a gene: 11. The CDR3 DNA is TGTGCCTGGAGAGGTAGCGGGTTTCAGTGGCAGTTCTTC. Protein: CAWRGSGFQWQFF.

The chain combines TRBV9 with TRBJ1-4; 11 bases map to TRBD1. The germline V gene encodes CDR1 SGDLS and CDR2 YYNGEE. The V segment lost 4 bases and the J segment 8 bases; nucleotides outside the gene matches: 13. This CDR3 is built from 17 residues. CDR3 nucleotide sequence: TGTGCCAGCAGCCGCACTGCCCCCGGGACAGGGGGGGAAAAACTGTTTTTT. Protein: CASSRTAPGTGGEKLFF. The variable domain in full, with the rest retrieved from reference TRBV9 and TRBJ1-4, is DSGVTQTPKHLITATGQRVTLRCSPRSGDLSVYWYQQSLDQGLQFLIQYYNGEERAKGNILERFSAQQFPDLHSELNLSSLELGDSALYFCASSRTAPGTGGEKLFFGSGTQLSVL.

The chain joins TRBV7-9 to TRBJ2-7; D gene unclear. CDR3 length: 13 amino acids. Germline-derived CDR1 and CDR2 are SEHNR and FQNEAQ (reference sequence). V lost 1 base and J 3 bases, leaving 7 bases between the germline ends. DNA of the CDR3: TGTGCCAGCAGCTTAGATCGGGTCTACGAGCAGTACTTC. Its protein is CASSLDRVYEQYF.

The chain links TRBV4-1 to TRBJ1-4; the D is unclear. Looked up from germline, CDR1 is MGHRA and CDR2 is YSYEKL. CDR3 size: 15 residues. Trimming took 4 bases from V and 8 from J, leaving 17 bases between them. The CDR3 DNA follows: TGCGCCAGCAGCCTGCAAACCACGGCGTCGGAAAAACTGTTTTTT. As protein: CASSLQTTASEKLFF.

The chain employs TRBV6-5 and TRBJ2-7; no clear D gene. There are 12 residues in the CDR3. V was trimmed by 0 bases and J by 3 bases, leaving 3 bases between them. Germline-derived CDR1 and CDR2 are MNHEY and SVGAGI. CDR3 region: CASSYSFYEQYF. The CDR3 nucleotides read TGTGCCAGCAGTTACTCTTTCTACGAGCAGTACTTC.

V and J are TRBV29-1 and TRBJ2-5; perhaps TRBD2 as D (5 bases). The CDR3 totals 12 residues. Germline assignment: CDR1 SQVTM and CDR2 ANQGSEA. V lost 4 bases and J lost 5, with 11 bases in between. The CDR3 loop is CSVVKPGETQYF. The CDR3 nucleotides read TGCAGCGTTGTTAAGCCGGGGGAGACCCAGTACTTC.

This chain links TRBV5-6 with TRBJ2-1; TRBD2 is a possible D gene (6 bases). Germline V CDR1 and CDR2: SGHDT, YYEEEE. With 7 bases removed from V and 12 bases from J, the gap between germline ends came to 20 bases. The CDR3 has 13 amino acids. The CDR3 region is CASSVGGSSGQFF. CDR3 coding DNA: TGTGCCAGCTCGGTCGGAGGGAGTTCGGGGCAGTTCTTC.

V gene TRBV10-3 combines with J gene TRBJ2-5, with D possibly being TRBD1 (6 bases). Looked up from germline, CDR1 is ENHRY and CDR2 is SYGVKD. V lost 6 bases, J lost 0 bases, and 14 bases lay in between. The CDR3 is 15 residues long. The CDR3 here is CAIRAQTGYQETQYF. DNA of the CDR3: TGTGCCATCAGAGCTCAAACAGGGTACCAAGAGACCCAGTACTTC.

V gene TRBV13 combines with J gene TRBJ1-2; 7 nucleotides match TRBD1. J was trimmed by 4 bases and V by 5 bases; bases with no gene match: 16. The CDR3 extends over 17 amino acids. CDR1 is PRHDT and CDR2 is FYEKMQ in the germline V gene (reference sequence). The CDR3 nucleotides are TGTGCCAGCAGCCTCCGGACAGGCTCGCCTGAGGGCTATGGCTACACCTTC. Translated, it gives CASSLRTGSPEGYGYTF.

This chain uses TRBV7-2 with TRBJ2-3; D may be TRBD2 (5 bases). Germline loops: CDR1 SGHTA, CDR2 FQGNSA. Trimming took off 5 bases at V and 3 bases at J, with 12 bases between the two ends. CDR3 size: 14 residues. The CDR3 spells CASSVTRVTDTQYF. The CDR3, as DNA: TGTGCCAGCAGCGTGACGCGGGTAACAGATACGCAGTATTTT.

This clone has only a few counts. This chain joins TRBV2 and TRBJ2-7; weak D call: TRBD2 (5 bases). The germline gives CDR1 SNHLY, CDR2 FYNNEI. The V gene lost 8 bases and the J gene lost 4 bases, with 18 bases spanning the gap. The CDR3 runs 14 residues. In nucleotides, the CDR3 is TGTGCCAGCTATGACACCGGGGAAGGTTACGAGCAGTACTTC. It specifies CASYDTGEGYEQYF. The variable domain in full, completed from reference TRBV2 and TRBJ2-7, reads EPEVTQTPSHQVTQMGQEVILRCVPISNHLYFYWYRQILGQKVEFLVSFYNNEISEKSEIFDDQFSVERPDGSNFTLKIRSTKLEDSAMYFCASYDTGEGYEQYFGPGTRLTVT.

CDR3 in DNA: TGTGCCAGCAGTTACCTACAGGGAGAAGCTTTCTTT. Translated, it gives CASSYLQGEAFF. This sequence joins TRBV6-6 and TRBJ1-1, with a possible D match to TRBD1 (6 bases). V gave up 2 bases and J gave up 8 bases, with 9 bases separating them. CDR1 is MNHNY, CDR2 SVGAGI, per germline (reference sequence). The CDR3 runs to 12 residues.

The CDR3 is CASRAPGLAGSNEQFF. The CDR3 region has the DNA TGCGCCAGCAGAGCACCGGGACTAGCGGGGTCAAATGAGCAGTTCTTC. This chain connects TRBV5-1 to TRBJ2-1; TRBD2 matches 13 bases. Germline CDR1 SGHRS, CDR2 YFSETQ. V lost 5 bases, J lost 7 bases, and 9 bases stayed unmatched. This CDR3 has 16 amino acids. Variable domain in full (rest from reference TRBV5-1 and TRBJ2-1): KAGVTQTPRYLIKTRGQQVTLSCSPISGHRSVSWYQQTPGQGLQFLFEYFSETQRNKGNFPGRFSGRQFSNSRSEMNVSTLELGDSALYLCASRAPGLAGSNEQFFGPGTRLTVL.

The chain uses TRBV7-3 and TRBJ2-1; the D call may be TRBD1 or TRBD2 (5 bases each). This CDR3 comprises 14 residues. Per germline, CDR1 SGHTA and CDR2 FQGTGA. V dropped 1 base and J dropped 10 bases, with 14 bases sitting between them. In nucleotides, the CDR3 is TGTGCCAGCAGCTTAATTCTGGGGGTTGGGGAGCAGTTCTTC. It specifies CASSLILGVGEQFF.

CDR3 protein: CASSQMDRGGVGAETQYF. The CDR3 bases are TGTGCCAGCAGCCAAATGGACAGGGGAGGGGTCGGGGCAGAGACCCAGTACTTC. J is TRBJ2-5 and V is TRBV9, with TRBD1 matching 9 bases. Germline V CDR1 and CDR2: SGDLS, YYNGEE. This CDR3 is built from 18 residues. The V gene end was trimmed by 4 bases and the J gene end by 4 bases; junction bases not matched to a gene: 17. The full variable domain, with the rest looked up from reference TRBV9 and TRBJ2-5, is DSGVTQTPKHLITATGQRVTLRCSPRSGDLSVYWYQQSLDQGLQFLIQYYNGEERAKGNILERFSAQQFPDLHSELNLSSLELGDSALYFCASSQMDRGGVGAETQYFGPGTRLLVL.

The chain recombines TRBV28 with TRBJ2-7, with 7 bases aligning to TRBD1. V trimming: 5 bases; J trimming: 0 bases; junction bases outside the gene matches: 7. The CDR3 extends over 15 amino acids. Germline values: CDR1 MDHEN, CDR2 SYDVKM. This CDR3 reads CASSPGQAASYEQYF. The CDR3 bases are TGTGCCAGCAGTCCTGGACAGGCAGCCTCCTACGAGCAGTACTTC.

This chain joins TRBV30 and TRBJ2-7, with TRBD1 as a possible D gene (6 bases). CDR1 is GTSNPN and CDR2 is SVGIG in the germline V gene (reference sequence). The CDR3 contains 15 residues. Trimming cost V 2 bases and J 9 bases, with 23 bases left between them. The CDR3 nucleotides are TGTGCCTGGAGTCCCCCGCAGGGGAAGGGGTTTGGGCAGTACTTC. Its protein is CAWSPPQGKGFGQYF.

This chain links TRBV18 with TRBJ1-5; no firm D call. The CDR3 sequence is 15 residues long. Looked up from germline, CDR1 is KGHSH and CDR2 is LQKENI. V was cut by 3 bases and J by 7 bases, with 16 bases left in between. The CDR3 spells CASSPLQTRSQPQHF. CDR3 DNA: TGTGCCAGCTCACCCCTTCAAACCCGGTCGCAGCCCCAGCATTTT.

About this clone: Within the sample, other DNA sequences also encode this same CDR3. CDR3 region: CASSVVGGSTDTQYF. The CDR3 nucleotides are TGTGCCAGCAGCGTAGTAGGGGGTAGCACAGATACGCAGTATTTT. The chain joins TRBV9 to TRBJ2-3; weak D call: TRBD1 (6 bases). The CDR3 extends over 15 amino acids. Deletions cut 0 bases from V and 0 bases from J, with 8 bases between. The V gene's germline CDR1 is SGDLS and CDR2 YYNGEE.

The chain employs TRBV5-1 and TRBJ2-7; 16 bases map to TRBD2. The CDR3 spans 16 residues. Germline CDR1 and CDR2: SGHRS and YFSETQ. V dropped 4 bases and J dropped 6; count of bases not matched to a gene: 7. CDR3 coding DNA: TGCGCCAGCAGCCCCGGGACTAGCGGGAGGGCCACCGAGCAGTACTTC. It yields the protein CASSPGTSGRATEQYF.